These 12 T cell receptor beta chains share one sample of origin, sequenced in a study of monozygotic twins with inflammatory bowel disease. TCRdb reprocessed the 5' RACE reads, with one entry per CDR3 protein and no DNA. The sample features more than 350,000 distinct CDR3 sequences, with around 2.4% in its top ten. Sequenced: blood. Source of these receptors: a human donor with ulcerative colitis or Crohn's disease, or a healthy co-twin of an affected twin (not recorded which).

V usage is TRBV6-5 and J usage is TRBJ1-1. CDR3 length: 11 amino acids. Germline assignment: CDR1 MNHEY and CDR2 SVGAGI. CDR3 loop: CASSWGMEAFF.

The V call is TRBV5-1, the J call TRBJ1-2. CDR1 and CDR2 from the germline V gene are SGHRS and YFSETQ. The CDR3 extends over 13 amino acids. The CDR3 region is CASSLTETDGYTF.

This sequence joins TRBV4-1 and TRBJ2-5; the D gene TCRdb calls, TRBD1, cannot be checked with no DNA. Germline lookup yields CDR1 MGHRA and CDR2 YSYEKL. The CDR3 spans 17 residues. CDR3 residues: CASSQDPSRGVQETQYF.

The chain couples TRBV7-9 to TRBJ2-6; checking the TCRdb D call of TRBD1 is not possible without DNA. This CDR3 region has 16 residues. Germline V gene lookup returns CDR1 SEHNR and CDR2 FQNEAQ (reference sequence). CDR3: CASSSLMGAGANVLTF.

The chain couples TRBV5-5 to TRBJ2-3. Germline CDR1 and CDR2: SGHKS and YYEKEE (reference sequence). This CDR3 has 11 amino acids. The CDR3 reads CASSRQDTQYF.

This chain joins TRBV5-1 and TRBJ2-3; TCRdb's D call, TRBD1, is unchecked because there is no DNA. This CDR3 has 15 amino acids. The germline CDR1 and CDR2 sequences are SGHRS and YFSETQ. The CDR3 loop is CASSARGDATDTQYF.

This rearrangement joins TRBV20-1 to TRBJ2-5; the TRBD2 assignment by TCRdb is unverifiable without DNA. CDR1 is DFQATT, CDR2 SNEGSKA, per germline (reference sequence). The CDR3 is 15 residues long. This chain's CDR3 is CSATRTSGDQETQYF.

The V gene is TRBV7-9, the J gene TRBJ2-5; TCRdb returns TRBD1, unconfirmable since there is no DNA. CDR1 is SEHNR and CDR2 is FQNEAQ in the germline V gene (reference sequence). This CDR3 is built from 14 residues. CDR3 sequence: CASSQRDRPETQYF.

The genes are TRBV18 and TRBJ2-7; checking the TCRdb D call of TRBD2 is not possible without DNA. CDR3 length equals 14 residues. CDR1 is KGHSH and CDR2 is LQKENI in the germline V gene. The CDR3 protein is CASSPMEGSYEQYF.

The gene calls are TRBV7-2 and TRBJ2-2; with no DNA, the TCRdb D assignment of TRBD2 cannot be verified. CDR3 length: 16 residues. From germline, CDR1 is SGHTA and CDR2 FQGNSA. Here the CDR3 reads CASSPPGLQFPGELFF.

V is TRBV12-3 or TRBV12-4 and J is TRBJ2-7; TCRdb's D gene call, TRBD1, goes unchecked for lack of DNA. The CDR3 runs to 13 residues. CDR3 sequence: CASSERPGAEQYF.

V usage is TRBV20-1 and J usage is TRBJ2-5; absent DNA, TCRdb's TRBD2 call cannot be checked. This CDR3 has 15 residues. CDR1 is DFQATT and CDR2 is SNEGSKA in the germline V gene (reference sequence). This chain's CDR3 is CSARGTSGRQETQYF.